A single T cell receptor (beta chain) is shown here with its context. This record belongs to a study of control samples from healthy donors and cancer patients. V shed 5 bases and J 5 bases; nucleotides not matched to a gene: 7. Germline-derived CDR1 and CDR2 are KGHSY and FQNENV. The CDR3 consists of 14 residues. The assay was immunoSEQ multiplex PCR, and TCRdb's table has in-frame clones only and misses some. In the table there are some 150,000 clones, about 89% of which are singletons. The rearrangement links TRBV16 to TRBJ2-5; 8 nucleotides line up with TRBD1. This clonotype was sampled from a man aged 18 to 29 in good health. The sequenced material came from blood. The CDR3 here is CASSERQGPETQYF. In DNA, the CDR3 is TGTGCCAGCAGCGAGAGACAGGGGCCGGAGACCCAGTACTTC.